In its sample, the clone carrying this TCR beta chain ranks as large. Each TRB amplification used roughly 220-550 ng of genomic DNA from blood. The CDR3 length is 16 residues. V trimming: 6 bases; J trimming: 4 bases; junction bases outside the gene matches: 6. Multiplex PCR with BIOMED2 TRB-A/B primer pools amplified TRB rearrangements. TCRdb reprocessed the multiplex PCR reads with MiXCR, giving one entry per CDR3 protein. The sample carries about 700 distinct CDR3 sequences, about 28% recorded once. These data belong to a study of T and B cells in COVID-19 patients. Study details: The recovered patients had mostly mild to moderate COVID-19 with outpatient management. Of 20 active-infection patients, under 15 were critically ill with mechanical ventilation or extracorporeal membrane oxygenation.

Sequences were obtained from blood. The gene calls are TRBV12-3 or TRBV12-4 and TRBJ2-2, with TRBD2 matching 12 bases. This clonotype was obtained from a human donor with active COVID-19. CDR3 bases: TGTGCCAGCAGGAGGGCTAGCGGGGGGGGCACCGGGGAGCTGTTTTTT. As protein: CASRRASGGGTGELFF.